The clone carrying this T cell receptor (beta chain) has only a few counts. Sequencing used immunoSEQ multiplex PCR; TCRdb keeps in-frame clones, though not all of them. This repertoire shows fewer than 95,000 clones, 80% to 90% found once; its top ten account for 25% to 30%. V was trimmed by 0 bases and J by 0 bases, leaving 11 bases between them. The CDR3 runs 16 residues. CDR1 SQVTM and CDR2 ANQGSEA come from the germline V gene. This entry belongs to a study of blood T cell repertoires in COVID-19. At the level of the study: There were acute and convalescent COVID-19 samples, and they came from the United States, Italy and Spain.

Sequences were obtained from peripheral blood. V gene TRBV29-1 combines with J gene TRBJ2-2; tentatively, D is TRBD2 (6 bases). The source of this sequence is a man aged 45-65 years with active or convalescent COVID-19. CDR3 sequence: CSVEDLREANTGELFF. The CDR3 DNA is TGCAGCGTTGAAGATCTGAGGGAGGCGAACACCGGGGAGCTGTTTTTT.